What follows is one T cell receptor beta chain and its context. Investigators isolated RNA and reverse transcribed it into cDNA to act as the sequencing template. Measured with immunoSEQ multiplex PCR; TCRdb has only the in-frame clones, and not every one. The profile shows roughly 150,000 clones, approximately 53% of them singletons. CDR1 and CDR2 from the germline V gene are SQVTM and ANQGSEA. The CDR3 totals 17 residues. Germline trimming cut 8 bases from V and 1 base from J; bases unmatched to any gene: 13. The entry originates in a study of CD8+ T cells in alopecia areata. Study background: Treated patients took oral tofacitinib at 5 to 10 mg twice daily.

This clonotype was sampled from a human donor with alopecia areata. This chain connects TRBV29-1 to TRBJ2-1; TRBD1 agrees at 11 bases. Material: CD8+ T cells sorted from blood, obtained at week 0. CDR3 DNA sequence: TGCAGCCTGACATCCGGGACAGGGGGTCGGTCCTACAATGAGCAGTTCTTC. Translating gives CSLTSGTGGRSYNEQFF.